This T cell receptor (beta chain) was profiled in a study of blood T cell repertoires in COVID-19 (dated by TCRdb to the early 2020s). For the wider study: Samples covering the acute and convalescent phases of COVID-19 were provided by collaborators in the United States, Italy and Spain. The prospective study material was composed of cDNA or gDNA derived from T cells, B-cell-depleted T cells, or PBMCs. Subjects who had been exposed to COVID-19, were actively infected with it, or had recovered from it provided the deeply sampled blood TCRbeta repertoires that made up the dataset. The repertoires were made available in a free public database intended to serve as a resource for research on the immune response to SARS-CoV-2. Samples were obtained from the ongoing ImmuneRACE study (first 160 participants) and from 1,254 subjects provided by 6 global collaborators. A de-identified subject ID, COVID-19 status, age in years and sex were almost always included in the sample metadata. Where HLA class I and class II types were available, the types were taken from metadata supplied by the sample provider, not from assay-based typing. The paper's findings and limits, for the study overall: The amount of clinical and demographic metadata varied by source and participant and was provided uncurated.

TCRbeta CDR3 regions were amplified from genomic DNA by means of the immunoSEQ Assay, a bias-controlled multiplex PCR. Under the source paper's analysis protocol: Within the assay, amplification of reference gene primers was used to estimate how many nucleated cells each sample contained. To quantify the absolute abundance of each unique TCRbeta CDR3 rearrangement, sequence reads were collapsed and filtered. For each sample, productive Simpson clonality was calculated by taking the square root of Simpson's diversity index across productive rearrangements. In its TCRdb copy, this immuneACCESS table keeps in-frame sequences only and misses some clones. Where compared with another copy, unresolved V genes explain less than half of these, and the others have no known cause. D and trimming were read from the DNA, whereas the V and J calls and clone size are those reported in that table. For this sample there are 200,000 to 300,000 clones; roughly 86% appear just once. Of the sample, 1.6% falls within the top ten clones.

In the germline V gene (reference sequence), CDR1 corresponds to LNHDA and CDR2 to SQIVND. Deletion took 4 bases off V and 9 bases off J, with a span of 13 bases between the germline ends. Measured from the cysteine to the phenylalanine, the CDR3 is 13 residues long. The only DNA kept is the CDR3, 39 bases in frame from the first base. Another Seattle source contributed samples from volunteer blood donors who had recovered from COVID-19. Whole blood was collected in K2EDTA tubes by collaborating institutions according to the institutions' own protocols. For TCRbeta analysis, collaborator samples were shipped as frozen whole blood, as isolated PBMCs, or as DNA extracted from either sample type. In regard to this clone: It has no known antigen specificity. The input lacks base qualities; no much larger clone sits a single base away.

This TCR was sampled from a woman in her sixties who had recovered from COVID-19. In this chain, TRBV19 is recombined with TRBJ2-1, and possibly TRBD1, on 5 matching bases. Sequencing was done on a sample of peripheral blood. Read as DNA, the sequence is TGTGCCAGTAGTACCACTGCTAGGGGTGAGCAGTTCTTC. Its amino acids are CASSTTARGEQFF.